A single sample is the source of the 25 T cell receptor beta chains below, sequenced in a study of cytomegalovirus exposure and HLA in healthy donors. Amplification used 60 Vbeta primers and 13 Jbeta primers. Profiled with immunoSEQ multiplex PCR; TCRdb holds only in-frame clones, not every one. The table shows 150,000 to 200,000 clones, with about four fifths occurring only once. The sequenced sample was PBMCs. Receptor source: a male donor in good health and CMV-seropositive.

The count of this clone is one. The chain links TRBV13 to TRBJ2-2; TRBD2 is a possible D gene (5 bases). CDR1 is PRHDT, CDR2 FYEKMQ, per germline (reference sequence). This CDR3 has 12 residues. The V end lost 8 bases, the J end lost 6 bases, and 10 bases lay between the germline ends. Written as DNA, the CDR3 is TGTGCCAGCTCGGGGTCGTCCGGGGAGCTGTTTTTT. Protein sequence: CASSGSSGELFF.

The rearrangement joins TRBV7-6 to TRBJ1-2; 10 bases agree with TRBD1. With V trimmed by 5 bases and J by 8 bases, 8 bases remained unmatched. This CDR3 has 14 residues. CDR1 and CDR2 (germline): SGHVS, FNYEAQ. Here the CDR3 reads CASSKDRGTYGYTF. The CDR3 nucleotides read TGTGCCAGCAGCAAGGACAGGGGGACGTACGGCTACACCTTC.

This sequence joins TRBV7-9 and TRBJ1-2; 8 bases agree with TRBD1. This CDR3 spans 14 amino acids. Losses at the gene ends were 2 bases for V and 4 bases for J; bases not matched to a gene: 3. In germline, CDR1 is SEHNR, CDR2 FQNEAQ (reference sequence). The CDR3 spells CASSLSRGPYGYTF. The CDR3 DNA reads as TGTGCCAGCAGCTTAAGCAGGGGGCCCTATGGCTACACCTTC.

A note on this clone: In the same sample, other DNA sequences code for this CDR3. The rearrangement links TRBV7-3 to TRBJ1-1; TRBD1 is a possible D gene (6 bases). Germline V lookup: CDR1 SGHTA, CDR2 FQGTGA. The V and J ends lost 3 bases and 2 bases respectively, with 10 bases between them. There are 14 residues in the CDR3. CDR3 amino acids: CASSLAGANTEAFF. CDR3 in DNA: TGTGCCAGCAGCTTGGCAGGGGCCAACACTGAAGCTTTCTTT. The variable domain in full, with the rest retrieved from reference TRBV7-3 and TRBJ1-1, is GAGVSQTPSNKVTEKGKYVELRCDPISGHTALYWYRQSLGQGPEFLIYFQGTGAADDSGLPNDRFFAVRPEGSVSTLKIQRTERGDSAVYLCASSLAGANTEAFFGQGTRLTVV.

In this sample, this clone turned up a few times. This chain links TRBV2 with TRBJ1-2; tentatively, D is TRBD1 (6 bases). From germline, CDR1 is SNHLY and CDR2 FYNNEI. Trimming stripped 3 bases from V and 3 bases from J, with 11 bases between. The CDR3 sequence is 14 residues long. Here the CDR3 reads CASSDYRADYGYTF. The CDR3 bases are TGTGCCAGCAGTGACTACAGGGCGGACTATGGCTACACCTTC.

The V call is TRBV30, the J call TRBJ1-2; D may be TRBD1 (6 bases). The ends were cut back, 4 bases at V and 8 bases at J, with 14 bases in the middle. This CDR3 is 12 amino acids long. The V gene's germline CDR1 is GTSNPN and CDR2 SVGIG (reference sequence). CDR3: CAWITGSGGYTF. The CDR3, as DNA: TGTGCCTGGATAACAGGGTCGGGAGGCTACACCTTC.

The rearrangement links TRBV7-8 to TRBJ1-5, with 9 positions matching TRBD1. Germline loops: CDR1 SGHVS, CDR2 FQNEAQ. Losses at the gene ends were 5 bases for V and 4 bases for J; bases not matched to a gene: 9. CDR3 size: 16 residues. This chain's CDR3 is CASSRPGQGLNQPQHF. CDR3 nucleotides: TGTGCCAGCAGCCGACCGGGACAGGGTTTAAATCAGCCCCAGCATTTT.

This clone was seen a few times. This CDR3 reads CASSQGHLNTEAFF. CDR3 nucleotide sequence: TGTGCCAGCAGCCAAGGGCACCTGAACACTGAAGCTTTCTTT. V gene TRBV4-2 combines with J gene TRBJ1-1, with D unclear. The germline V gene encodes CDR1 LGHNA and CDR2 YNFKEQ. V was shortened by 1 base and J by 0 bases, with 6 bases between the two germline ends. There are 14 residues in the CDR3.

The count of this clone is one. V is TRBV5-4 and J is TRBJ1-2; 8 bases are shared with TRBD1. Germline values: CDR1 SGHNT, CDR2 YYREEE (reference sequence). The CDR3 length is 13 residues. V gave up 4 bases and J gave up 8 bases; unmatched junction bases: 7. CDR3 sequence reads: CASSRQGPGGYTF. CDR3 coding DNA: TGTGCCAGCAGCCGACAGGGGCCGGGAGGCTACACCTTC.

The rearrangement links TRBV6-5 to TRBJ2-1; TRBD2 agrees at 13 bases. J lost 15 bases, V lost 2 bases, and 4 bases had no gene match. This CDR3 is 13 amino acids long. The germline V gene encodes CDR1 MNHEY and CDR2 SVGAGI. The CDR3 nucleotides are TGTGCCAGCAGTTACACTAGCGGGGGGGTAGGGTTCTTC. It codes for CASSYTSGGVGFF.

The count of this clone is one. The V and J genes are TRBV5-1 and TRBJ2-7; a weak D match, TRBD1 (5 bases). The CDR3 consists of 15 residues. V gave up 5 bases and J gave up 0 bases, with 15 bases separating them. Germline CDR1 reads SGHRS; CDR2 reads YFSETQ. As DNA, the CDR3 is TGCGCCAGCAGACCCGACAGTGACAGCTCCTACGAGCAGTACTTC. This sequence encodes CASRPDSDSSYEQYF.

Of note for this clone: A read error may produce the germline difference seen at one junction end. The chain couples TRBV7-9 to TRBJ2-3; 7 nucleotides align to TRBD1. Germline V lookup: CDR1 SEHNR, CDR2 FQNEAQ (reference sequence). The CDR3 is made up of 18 amino acids. The CDR3 reads CSSSSRTGVDPSTDTQYF. In DNA form, the CDR3 reads TGTTCCAGCAGCTCCCGGACAGGAGTAGACCCTAGCACAGATACGCAGTATTTT.

Details on this clone: A junction boundary mismatches the germline segment, possibly from a read error. This chain links TRBV7-9 with TRBJ2-7; 8 nucleotides agree with TRBD1. From germline, CDR1 is SEHNR and CDR2 FQNEAQ (reference sequence). This CDR3 has 16 amino acids. The CDR3 DNA reads as TGTTCCAGCAGTTTTACGGGTCGACAGGGGAAGAGCGAGCAGTACTTC. This sequence encodes CSSSFTGRQGKSEQYF.

This chain uses TRBV2 with TRBJ2-3, with 9 bases that match TRBD1. The CDR3 sequence is 17 residues long. V shed 0 bases, J shed 6 bases, and the junction held 10 bases outside the gene matches. The germline V gene encodes CDR1 SNHLY and CDR2 FYNNEI. The CDR3 sequence: CASSEAYINRGQDTQYF. As DNA, the CDR3 is TGTGCCAGCAGTGAAGCTTACATAAACAGGGGGCAGGATACGCAGTATTTT.

The chain has TRBV5-4 and TRBJ1-1; the match to TRBD1 covers 8 bases. Trimming cost V 7 bases and J 2 bases; bases outside gene matches: 1. The CDR3 loop spans 12 amino acids. CDR1 is SGHNT and CDR2 is YYREEE in the germline V gene (reference sequence). CDR3 residues: CASGQGNTEAFF. The CDR3 region has the DNA TGTGCCAGCGGACAGGGAAACACTGAAGCTTTCTTT.

CDR3 sequence reads: CASSEEGGASYGYTF. The CDR3 DNA is TGTGCCAGCAGTGAAGAGGGAGGGGCCAGCTATGGCTACACCTTC. The chain recombines TRBV6-1 with TRBJ1-2; tentative D call: TRBD1 (5 bases). The CDR3 has 15 amino acids. V was trimmed by 1 base and J by 4 bases, leaving 13 bases between them. Germline CDR1 reads MNHNS; CDR2 reads SASEGT.

This clone occurred once. In DNA form, the CDR3 reads TGTGCCAGCAGTCCCCAGGGGGCGGGAAGCCAAGCCCAGCATTTT. Translated: CASSPQGAGSQAQHF. This chain links TRBV28 with TRBJ1-5, with 8 bases fitting TRBD1. The germline gives CDR1 MDHEN, CDR2 SYDVKM. The junction had 14 bases not matched to a gene; V was cut back by 5 bases and J by 11 bases. The CDR3 extends over 15 amino acids.

The CDR3 sequence is CASSPYGQYGYTF. CDR3 bases: TGTGCCAGCAGTCCATACGGTCAATATGGCTACACCTTC. This chain connects TRBV27 to TRBJ1-2, with no clear D. V dropped 5 bases and J dropped 5 bases, with 12 bases sitting between them. Germline V lookup: CDR1 MNHEY, CDR2 SMNVEV (reference sequence). This CDR3 has 13 residues.

The chain employs TRBV6-5 and TRBJ2-3; 7 bases line up with TRBD1. The trim removed 6 bases at V and 1 base at J, leaving 4 bases unmatched. The CDR3 is 14 residues long. Germline lookup yields CDR1 MNHEY and CDR2 SVGAGI. Written as DNA, the CDR3 is TGTGCCAGCAGGAAGACAGGGCGCACAGATACGCAGTATTTT. Protein sequence: CASRKTGRTDTQYF.

This clone was seen more than once but under ten times. In nucleotides, the CDR3 is TGTGCCAGCAGCTTGTTCGGTGGGGGAGGGACTTCCATTAAAGAAGCTTTCTTT. This encodes CASSLFGGGGTSIKEAFF. This rearrangement joins TRBV5-8 to TRBJ1-1; tentatively, D is TRBD1 (5 bases). The V and J ends lost 1 base and 8 bases respectively, with 27 bases between them. Per germline, CDR1 SGHTS and CDR2 YDEGEE. CDR3 length equals 18 residues.

This chain links TRBV4-1 with TRBJ2-7; possibly TRBD1 for D (6 bases). The CDR3 contains 15 residues. Germline V CDR1 and CDR2: MGHRA, YSYEKL. Trimming left V 1 base short and J 4 bases short, with 14 bases between. The CDR3 here is CASSQVLARGYEQYF. In DNA, the CDR3 is TGCGCCAGCAGCCAAGTGTTGGCCAGGGGATACGAGCAGTACTTC.

On this clone itself: At one boundary the junction diverges from the germline segment, which might be a read error. V usage is TRBV7-7 and J usage is TRBJ2-1, with unresolved D. The CDR3 totals 12 residues. Looked up from germline, CDR1 is SSHAT and CDR2 is FNYEAQ (reference sequence). DNA for the CDR3: TGTGCTAGCAGCCATCCCGGCAATGAGCAGTTCTTC. Translating it yields CASSHPGNEQFF.

CDR3: CATRTSGSSYEQYF. CDR3 sequence (DNA): TGTGCCACGAGGACTAGCGGGAGCTCCTACGAGCAGTACTTC. This sequence joins TRBV10-3 and TRBJ2-7, with 13 positions matching TRBD2. V was pared by 10 bases and J by 0 bases, with 3 bases of the junction left unmatched. The CDR3 has 14 amino acids. CDR1 and CDR2 (germline): ENHRY, SYGVKD.

The V and J genes are TRBV9 and TRBJ2-7; a weak D match, TRBD2 (5 bases). The germline gives CDR1 SGDLS, CDR2 YYNGEE. CDR3 length: 15 residues. V lost 3 bases to trimming and J lost 0 bases, with 13 bases between them. CDR3 in amino acids: CASSGEDYDSYEQYF. CDR3 nucleotides: TGTGCCAGCAGCGGAGAAGACTACGACTCCTACGAGCAGTACTTC. The whole variable domain, remainder taken from reference TRBV9 and TRBJ2-7, is DSGVTQTPKHLITATGQRVTLRCSPRSGDLSVYWYQQSLDQGLQFLIQYYNGEERAKGNILERFSAQQFPDLHSELNLSSLELGDSALYFCASSGEDYDSYEQYFGPGTRLTVT.

The rearrangement joins TRBV4-2 to TRBJ2-7; D remains ambiguous. Germline CDR1 reads LGHNA; CDR2 reads YNFKEQ. This CDR3 spans 14 amino acids. The V end was cut by 0 bases, the J end by 9 bases, with 15 bases between. Here the CDR3 reads CASSQEFQRSAQYF. The CDR3 bases are TGTGCCAGCAGCCAAGAGTTTCAGCGTTCCGCGCAGTACTTC.